This TCR beta chain derives from a study of blood T cell repertoires in COVID-19. V shed 5 bases and J 2 bases; nucleotides not matched to a gene: 9. CDR3 length: 16 amino acids. Germline V CDR1 and CDR2: GTSNPN, SVGIG (reference sequence). This table comes from immunoSEQ multiplex PCR, and its TCRdb copy is limited to in-frame clones, with some not included. The repertoire has about 12,000 clones, 80% to 95% of them found once; the top ten carry 28%. This chain links TRBV30 with TRBJ2-3; TRBD2 matches at 11 bases. Sequencing was carried out using peripheral blood. The sequence was obtained from a woman in her 70s with active COVID-19. CDR3 protein: CAWLDGTSGPTDTQYF. Written as DNA, the CDR3 is TGTGCCTGGTTGGACGGGACTAGCGGACCCACAGATACGCAGTATTTT.